This TCR beta chain was profiled in a study of CD8+ T cells in alopecia areata. Whole-study results and caveats: Greater clonality was observed in lesional scalp samples, especially alopecia totalis/universalis, versus normal scalp. Clarity of TCR sharing across patients fell short of that in mice, possibly HLA-related.

About this clone itself: As yet, its antigen is unknown.

Peripheral blood and lesional scalp punch biopsies came from alopecia areata patients. RNA extraction was followed by reverse transcription into cDNA, which acted as the sequencing template. The repertoire was sequenced with immunoSEQ multiplex PCR; TCRdb's copy has only in-frame clones and lacks some. Among 120,000 to 150,000 clones listed, approximately 87% were seen once. CDR1 and CDR2 from the germline V gene are LGHNA and YNFKEQ. CDR3 length: 16 amino acids. J lost 3 bases, V lost 4 bases, and 5 bases had no gene match. The chain joins TRBV4-2 to TRBJ2-1; 11 bases agree with TRBD2. The sequences come from CD8+ T cells sorted from blood, collected at week 0. This TCR was recovered from a human donor with alopecia areata. CDR3 amino acids: CASSPPGLADYNEQFF. The CDR3 nucleotides read TGTGCCAGCAGCCCCCCGGGACTAGCGGACTACAATGAGCAGTTCTTC.